These 19 T cell receptor beta chains were sequenced from one sample in a study of blood T cell repertoires in COVID-19. TCRdb keeps only in-frame clones here, not all; method: immunoSEQ multiplex PCR. The sample carries tens of thousands of clones, roughly nine tenths recorded once. Sequences were obtained from peripheral blood. The receptors were gathered from a man aged 60 to 75 with acute or convalescent COVID-19.

This chain connects TRBV10-1 to TRBJ2-3; 7 nucleotides agree with TRBD1. The CDR3 sequence is 14 residues long. The germline V gene encodes CDR1 WNHNN and CDR2 SYGVQD (reference sequence). V lost 3 bases and J lost 3; bases outside the gene matches: 3. The CDR3 loop is CASSEDRVTDTQYF. In nucleotides, the CDR3 is TGCGCCAGCAGTGAAGACAGGGTTACAGATACGCAGTATTTT.

The chain carries TRBV5-1 and TRBJ1-3, with D unresolved. The length of the CDR3 is 15 residues. Germline loops: CDR1 SGHRS, CDR2 YFSETQ. V was shortened by 0 bases and J by 0 bases, with 7 bases between the two germline ends. The CDR3 region is CASSLGHGSGNTIYF. The CDR3 DNA sequence: TGCGCCAGCAGCTTGGGACATGGCTCTGGAAACACCATATATTTT.

This clone has just one count. The chain recombines TRBV5-1 with TRBJ1-5; a weak D match, TRBD1 (6 bases). The CDR3 sequence is 16 residues long. The germline V gene encodes CDR1 SGHRS and CDR2 YFSETQ. Trimming removed 0 bases at V and 6 bases at J, with 16 bases between. In DNA form, the CDR3 reads TGCGCCAGCAGCTTGGCTGGCGGGGGAGGGGGTCAGCCCCAGCATTTT. Protein product: CASSLAGGGGGQPQHF.

The chain employs TRBV7-9 and TRBJ2-7, with 7 bases fitting TRBD1. CDR1 and CDR2 from the germline V gene are SEHNR and FQNEAQ (reference sequence). This CDR3 is built from 13 residues. CDR3 amino acids: CATIRQGSYEQYF. In DNA form, the CDR3 reads TGTGCAACTATCCGACAGGGCTCCTACGAGCAGTACTTC.

The chain couples TRBV12-3 or TRBV12-4 to TRBJ1-4, with D uncertain. V lost 8 bases to trimming and J lost 3 bases, with 10 bases between them. CDR3 length: 13 residues. In nucleotides, the CDR3 is TGTGCCAGCTCGGGTCCGGCTAATGAAAAACTGTTTTTT. Translation: CASSGPANEKLFF.

The chain has TRBV7-2 and TRBJ1-1, with D maybe TRBD1 (6 bases). The CDR3 sequence is 14 residues long. The ends were cut back, 3 bases at V and 3 bases at J, with 11 bases in the middle. In germline, CDR1 is SGHTA, CDR2 FQGNSA. The CDR3 reads CASSFQQGYTEAFF. CDR3 nucleotide sequence: TGTGCCAGCAGCTTTCAGCAGGGGTACACTGAAGCTTTCTTT.

The gene calls are TRBV7-8 and TRBJ2-3, with D perhaps TRBD2 (5 bases). This CDR3 comprises 15 residues. V was pared by 5 bases and J by 1 base, with 13 bases between. From germline, CDR1 is SGHVS and CDR2 FQNEAQ. The CDR3 reads CASSPLGGRTDTQYF. The CDR3 DNA is TGTGCCAGCAGCCCCCTAGGAGGCCGCACAGATACGCAGTATTTT.

The chain carries TRBV2 and TRBJ1-6; 9 bases map to TRBD1. From germline, CDR1 is SNHLY and CDR2 FYNNEI. There are 14 residues in the CDR3. The V segment lost 6 bases and the J segment 6 bases; nucleotides outside the gene matches: 3. The CDR3 reads CASRLDRGNSPLHF. DNA for the CDR3: TGTGCCAGCAGGTTGGACAGGGGTAATTCACCCCTCCACTTT.

A single count supports this clone. The chain couples TRBV25-1 to TRBJ2-3; possibly TRBD2 for D (6 bases). The ends were cut back, 1 base at V and 0 bases at J, with 14 bases in the middle. Germline CDR1 MGHDK, CDR2 SYGVNS. The CDR3 has 17 amino acids. CDR3 amino acids: CASSESSPGTSTDTQYF. CDR3 bases: TGTGCCAGCAGTGAATCTTCGCCAGGGACTAGCACAGATACGCAGTATTTT.

The V gene is TRBV4-1, the J gene TRBJ1-2; TRBD1 agrees at 9 bases. The germline gives CDR1 MGHRA, CDR2 YSYEKL. V lost 1 base and J lost 7; bases outside the gene matches: 7. The CDR3 contains 15 residues. This chain's CDR3 is CASSQGDRGLSGYTF. The CDR3 coding sequence is TGCGCCAGCAGCCAAGGCGACAGGGGGTTATCTGGCTACACCTTC.

This chain joins TRBV6-4 and TRBJ1-1; tentatively, D is TRBD1 (5 bases). CDR1 and CDR2 from the germline V gene are MRHNA and SNTAGT. This CDR3 contains 13 residues. Trimming cost V 4 bases and J 1 base, with 7 bases left between them. The CDR3 loop reads CASSAGWNTEAFF. CDR3 nucleotides: TGTGCCAGCAGTGCAGGGTGGAACACTGAAGCTTTCTTT.

This chain links TRBV4-2 with TRBJ1-6; D not certain. This CDR3 region has 20 residues. Germline loops: CDR1 LGHNA, CDR2 YNFKEQ. V was cut by 2 bases and J by 4 bases, with 24 bases left in between. DNA for the CDR3: TGTGCCAGCAGCCAACCCGTCGGCGGGTACGGTCAAGGGTATAATTCACCCCTCCACTTT. This translates into CASSQPVGGYGQGYNSPLHF.

The V and J genes are TRBV19 and TRBJ1-6; 7 bases fit TRBD1. The CDR3 is 17 amino acids. V trimming: 6 bases; J trimming: 2 bases; junction bases outside the gene matches: 10. In germline, CDR1 is LNHDA, CDR2 SQIVND (reference sequence). In DNA, the CDR3 is TGTGCCAGTAGAAAGGTCACAGGGGACGCCTATAATTCACCCCTCCACTTT. This encodes CASRKVTGDAYNSPLHF.

The chain recombines TRBV19 with TRBJ2-4; D might be TRBD2 (6 bases). Per the germline V gene, CDR1 is LNHDA and CDR2 is SQIVND (reference sequence). V dropped 5 bases and J dropped 0 bases, with 29 bases sitting between them. This CDR3 is 21 amino acids long. The CDR3 loop reads CASSVPGTDPEATIAKNIQYF. The CDR3 DNA follows: TGTGCCAGTAGTGTTCCCGGGACTGATCCTGAAGCAACTATAGCCAAAAACATTCAGTACTTC.

This clone appeared a few times. The chain joins TRBV5-1 to TRBJ1-1; D might be TRBD1 (5 bases). Trimming cost V 2 bases and J 2 bases, with 7 bases left between them. The CDR3 has 13 residues. The germline V gene encodes CDR1 SGHRS and CDR2 YFSETQ. As DNA, the CDR3 is TGCGCCAGCAGCTTTACAGGAAACACTGAAGCTTTCTTT. This translates into CASSFTGNTEAFF.

This clone occurred once. This sequence joins TRBV29-1 and TRBJ1-2, with D possibly matching TRBD1 (5 bases). The CDR3 sequence is 12 residues long. The V end lost 3 bases, the J end lost 5 bases, and 10 bases lay between the germline ends. Germline assignment: CDR1 SQVTM and CDR2 ANQGSEA. The CDR3 sequence: CSVETAEYGYTF. CDR3 DNA: TGCAGCGTTGAGACAGCTGAGTATGGCTACACCTTC.

Only a few counts were recorded for this clone. The rearrangement links TRBV5-1 to TRBJ2-2, with D possibly matching TRBD1 (6 bases). This CDR3 region has 14 residues. Germline values: CDR1 SGHRS, CDR2 YFSETQ. V was cut by 0 bases and J by 7 bases, with 10 bases left in between. In DNA form, the CDR3 reads TGCGCCAGCAGCTTGGACAGGGCAGGCGGGGAGCTGTTTTTT. The encoded protein is CASSLDRAGGELFF.

J is TRBJ1-2 and V is TRBV6-5; 8 nucleotides align to TRBD1. Germline CDR1 MNHEY, CDR2 SVGAGI. The CDR3 totals 13 residues. With V trimmed by 7 bases and J by 7 bases, 8 bases remained unmatched. The CDR3 sequence is CASTTDRVGGYTF. The CDR3 DNA sequence: TGTGCCAGCACTACGGACAGGGTGGGTGGCTACACCTTC.

This chain links TRBV7-6 with TRBJ2-7; 8 bases match TRBD1. The CDR3 is 16 amino acids. Unmatched junction bases numbered 16, after V lost 5 bases and J lost 7 bases. The germline V gene has CDR1 SGHVS and CDR2 FNYEAQ. CDR3 sequence: CASSPEGQEVSDEQYF. Written as DNA, the CDR3 is TGTGCCAGCAGCCCCGAGGGACAGGAAGTGTCGGATGAGCAGTACTTC.